This T cell receptor beta chain appears in the sequencing data of a study of monozygotic twins with inflammatory bowel disease. One entry per CDR3 protein, without DNA, is what TCRdb gives after re-calling the 5' RACE reads. The sample data list some 100,000 distinct CDR3 sequences. The germline V gene has CDR1 SEHNR and CDR2 FQNEAQ (reference sequence). The CDR3 covers 16 residues. The sequence derives from a human donor with ulcerative colitis or Crohn's disease, or a healthy co-twin of an affected twin (not recorded which). This sequence joins TRBV7-9 and TRBJ2-3. The sequenced sample was blood. CDR3 in amino acids: CASSLEIGIRTDTQYF.